This T cell receptor (beta chain) was documented in a study of blood T cell repertoires in COVID-19. Enrollment of patients from Seattle took place during active infection, with longitudinal follow-up. The CDR3 runs to 15 residues. Between the trimmed V and J ends, which lost 0 bases and 2 bases, there was a span of 9 bases. Germline assignment: CDR1 MNHEY and CDR2 SMNVEV (reference sequence). Authors' data handling: Amplification of reference gene primers was used by the study to estimate nucleated cell counts. The protocol was immunoSEQ multiplex PCR, while the TCRdb copy is restricted to in-frame clones and leaves out a portion. V, J and clone size were drawn from that table, and D and trimming were deduced from the DNA. This sample has some 240,000 clones, with about 93% found just once.

The sequence derives from a man aged 55-75 years with COVID-19, enrolled during active disease. The rearrangement uses TRBV27 and TRBJ2-3; TRBD1 is a possible D gene (5 bases). The sample was peripheral blood. The CDR3 nucleotides read TGTGCCAGCAGTTTATCAAACAGGATCACAGATACGCAGTATTTT. Translation: CASSLSNRITDTQYF.